Listed below are T cell receptor beta chains from one sample, sequenced in a study of shared clonotypes between healthy human individuals. Data came from immunoSEQ multiplex PCR; TCRdb stores just in-frame clones and leaves some out. The sample carries 550,000 to 750,000 clones, around 95% recorded once. The sequencing sample was made of naive CD8+ T cells sorted from blood. The source is a woman aged 25 to 39 in good health. Each CDR3 is given with its conserved first and last residue. Each record gives: V gene, CDR3 protein.

TRBV4-1,CASSQERPEVVYSGANVLTF
TRBV10-2,CASGDRYSNQPQHF
TRBV15,CATSRDFGAWGEVNTEAFF
TRBV6-1,CAGGSRGRFTEAFF
TRBV19,CASMGSTGGPYEQYF
TRBV27,CASSVGTKPYEQYF
TRBV28,CASSLLGNQPQHF
TRBV4-1,CASSQVFDRRYEQYF
TRBV11-2,CASSRDYRAGELFF
TRBV10-2,CASSVGTPTYEQYF
TRBV20-1,CSALQGPGYTF
TRBV30,CAWGTGTGAYEQYF
TRBV13,CASSQPEDTSGNTIYF
TRBV6-6,CASSYGSSYNEQFF
TRBV5-5,CASSTVAGHSYEQYF
TRBV27,CASSSQGYEQYF
TRBV13,CASRNVAEVRNEQFF
TRBV28,CASSFDGVYGYTF
TRBV4-1,CASSPENTGELFF
TRBV5-6,CASSLTSGQYEQYF
TRBV5-1,CASSLVGRGADEQFF
TRBV10-3,CAISEGGWGARDEQYF
TRBV28,CASSLWSTGLNYEQYF
TRBV28,CASSFGGLSYEQYF
TRBV7-9,CASRTAWDTEAFF
TRBV5-1,CASSSRGDYEQYF
TRBV11-2,CASTAVEGNSGELFF
TRBV27,CASSLGRNTEAFF
TRBV30,CAWSALAANTDTQYF
TRBV16,CASSYDSYGYTF
TRBV7-9,CASSSGSTDTQYF
TRBV5-6,CASSHTTGAYGYTF
TRBV4-2,CASSQEGGAGEDTDTQYF
TRBV6-5,CASSYSAGAQYF
TRBV10-3,CAISAVSGTYEQYF
TRBV28,CASSPLGLLLEGYTF
TRBV19,CASSIQDGLNNEQFF
TRBV5-6,CASSLGGNPYEQYF
TRBV5-1,CASRGEGRRLNTEAFF
TRBV19,CATNIWRSNQPQHF
TRBV28,CASSYDRSGNTIYF
TRBV27,CASSLGRGNEQFF
TRBV29-1,CSVETGAYEQYF
TRBV19,CASSLGLAGAYEQYF
TRBV6-5,CASTPGGRAGELFF
TRBV7-6,CASSLQNPGLAGSGFSEQYF
TRBV27,CASSQYSSSYNEQFF
TRBV4-1,CASSLDRDSGANVLTF
TRBV27,CASSLRGIAGDSPGQFF
TRBV6-1,CASSEGNEQFF
TRBV9,CASSVHGTSSYNEQFF
TRBV21-1,CASSKGSSGPLREQYF
TRBV19,CASSITTGLNEKLFF